This T cell receptor beta chain originates from a study of OX40 agonist ivuxolimab in advanced cancers. Study overall: Ivuxolimab, an antibody acting as an agonist of OX40 (CD134), was used to treat patients. Subjects had a mean age of approximately 60 years, with a range of about 23 to 79; just over 80% were male. Dose-escalation cases comprised hepatocellular carcinoma, melanoma, renal cell or head and neck cancer.

V lost 3 bases and J lost 9, with 9 bases in between. Germline loops: CDR1 LNHDA, CDR2 SQIVND (reference sequence). The CDR3 length is 13 residues. Only in-frame clones appear in the TCRdb table, and some are missing; sequencing was by immunoSEQ multiplex PCR. The sample comprises approximately 66,000 clones, approximately 88% of which are singletons, and under 0.7% rests with the top ten. Peripheral blood came from all dose cohorts at three timepoints. The chain couples TRBV19 to TRBJ1-6, with D unresolved. The receptor was derived from an adult with an advanced solid tumor such as melanoma, head and neck, liver or kidney cancer. This specimen consisted of CD4+ or CD8+ T cells sorted from blood, obtained in a trial of the OX40 agonist ivuxolimab. The CDR3 loop is CASSIAAVSPLHF. CDR3 nucleotide sequence: TGTGCCAGTAGTATTGCGGCGGTTTCACCCCTCCACTTT.